A selection of T cell receptor beta chains follows, all from one sample in a study of blood T cell repertoires in COVID-19. Sequencing was performed with immunoSEQ multiplex PCR; in TCRdb, only in-frame clones are kept and a portion is missing. The sample holds tens of thousands of clones, 83% seen once. Sequencing was done on a sample of peripheral blood. These receptor sequences come from a man aged 50 to 59 with acute or convalescent COVID-19. CDR3s include the opening cysteine and the closing phenylalanine or tryptophan. The D gene is left open where the match is weak. Part of the rows lack a size; the others show once, few, many or a class for expanded clones.

>NA|TRBJ1-3|TRBV28|NA
TGTGCCAGCAGTTTTGACTTCTCTGGAAACACCATATATTTT
CASSFDFSGNTIYF
>TRBD2|TRBJ2-1|TRBV10-1|NA
TGCGCCAGCAGTGATTCCTCGCGGGAGTCTAGGGTCAATGAGCAGTTCTTC
CASSDSSRESRVNEQFF
>TRBD2|TRBJ2-2|TRBV4-1|NA
TGCGCCAGCAAATCGACTAGCGGGACAACAAACACCGGGGAGCTGTTTTTT
CASKSTSGTTNTGELFF
>TRBD2|TRBJ2-2|TRBV23-1|NA
TGCGCCAGCAGTCAAGAGGTGGGAGGGGCAGTTGGAGCCGGGGAGCTGTTTTTT
CASSQEVGGAVGAGELFF
>NA|TRBJ1-5|TRBV2|NA
TGTGCCAGCAGTAAGGGGAACCAGCCCCAGCATTTT
CASSKGNQPQHF
>TRBD2|TRBJ2-7|TRBV4-2|few
TGTGCCAGCAGCCCCATGGGGGGACTAGCGGGGGTCGAGCAGTACTTC
CASSPMGGLAGVEQYF
>TRBD1|TRBJ2-1|TRBV28|NA
TGTGCCAGCAGTTTATCGGACAGGGGGAATGAGCAGTTCTTC
CASSLSDRGNEQFF
>TRBD1|TRBJ2-7|TRBV27|NA
TGTGCCAGCAGTTTCAGGGGGGACAGGCTTTCGGTCGAGCAGTACTTC
CASSFRGDRLSVEQYF
>NA|TRBJ2-5|TRBV23-1|NA
TGCGCCAGCAGTCAATCGCGGACAAGGGAAGAGACCCAGTACTTC
CASSQSRTREETQYF
>NA|TRBJ2-7|TRBV7-9|NA
TGTGCCAGCAGCTTAAGTAACAGGCAAGGCGAGCAGTACTTC
CASSLSNRQGEQYF
>TRBD1|TRBJ1-2|TRBV27|NA
TGTGCCAGCAGTCCCAGGGGGAATCATGGCTACACCTTC
CASSPRGNHGYTF
>TRBD1|TRBJ1-1|TRBV30|few
TGTGCCTGGACCTTAGAGGGGGCGAACACTGAAGCTTTCTTT
CAWTLEGANTEAFF
>TRBD1|TRBJ2-5|TRBV2|NA
TGTGCCAGCAGTGTTTACCAGGGGGACGGGGAGACCCAGTACTTC
CASSVYQGDGETQYF
>TRBD2|TRBJ2-1|TRBV5-1|once
TGCGCCAGCAGCTCCGGGACTAGCCCCTACAGCTCCTACAATGAGCAGTTCTTC
CASSSGTSPYSSYNEQFF
>NA|TRBJ1-2|TRBV5-8|NA
TGTGCCAGCAGCTTGTGGGCCGCCGGCTTC
CASSLWAAGF
>NA|TRBJ2-5|TRBV11-1|NA
TGTGCCAGCAGCCTTTCCGGACATGGCGGAGAGACCCAGTACTTC
CASSLSGHGGETQYF
>TRBD1|TRBJ2-1|TRBV19|NA
TGTGCCAGTAGATACCGAATCATCCGGGACAGGGGCGACAATGAGCAGTTCTTC
CASRYRIIRDRGDNEQFF
>NA|TRBJ2-7|TRBV7-6|NA
TGTGCCAGCAGCTTAGGGGGGCCCTACGAGCAGTACTTC
CASSLGGPYEQYF
>NA|TRBJ1-6|TRBV6-5|NA
TGTGCCAGCAGTTACAGTTACCGGGGTAATTCACCCCTCCACTTT
CASSYSYRGNSPLHF
>NA|TRBJ2-5|TRBV7-8|once
TGTGCCAGCAGCTTAGAACCGAATAGAGAGACCCAGTACTTC
CASSLEPNRETQYF